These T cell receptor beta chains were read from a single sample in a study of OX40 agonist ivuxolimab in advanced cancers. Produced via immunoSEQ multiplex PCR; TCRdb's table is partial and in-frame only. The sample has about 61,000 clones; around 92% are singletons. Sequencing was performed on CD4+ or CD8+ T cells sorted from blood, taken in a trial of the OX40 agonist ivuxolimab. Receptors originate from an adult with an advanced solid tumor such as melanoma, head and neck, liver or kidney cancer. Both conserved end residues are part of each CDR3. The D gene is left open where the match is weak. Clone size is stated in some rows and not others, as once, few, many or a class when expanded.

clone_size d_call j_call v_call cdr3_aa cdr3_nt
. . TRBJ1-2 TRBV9 CASSPRGADRGYTF TGTGCCAGCAGCCCCCGGGGGGCAGATAGGGGCTACACCTTC
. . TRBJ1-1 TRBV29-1 CSVGSPGADGFF TGCAGCGTTGGTTCCCCAGGGGCTGATGGTTTCTTT
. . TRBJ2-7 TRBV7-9 CASSLALYEQYF TGTGCCAGCAGCTTAGCCCTCTACGAGCAGTACTTC
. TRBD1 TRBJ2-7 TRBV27 CASSLTGAPMEQYF TGTGCCAGCAGTCTTACAGGGGCCCCTATGGAGCAGTACTTC
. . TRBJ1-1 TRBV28 CASSQTAGELGNTEAFF TGTGCCAGCAGTCAAACCGCAGGGGAATTGGGGAACACTGAAGCTTTCTTT
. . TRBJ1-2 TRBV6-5 CASRGPDLNYGYTF TGTGCCAGCAGGGGGCCCGACCTTAACTATGGCTACACCTTC
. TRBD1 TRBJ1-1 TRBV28 CASRSGTGITEAFF TGTGCCAGCAGATCCGGGACAGGGATCACTGAAGCTTTCTTT
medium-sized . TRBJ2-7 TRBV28 CASSLFRVSYEQYF TGTGCCAGCAGTTTGTTTCGTGTTTCCTACGAGCAGTACTTC
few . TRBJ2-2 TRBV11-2 CASSFSTGELFF TGTGCCAGCAGCTTTAGCACCGGGGAGCTGTTTTTT
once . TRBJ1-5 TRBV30 CAWSVRVGVDQPQHF TGTGCCTGGAGTGTAAGGGTCGGGGTGGATCAGCCCCAGCATTTT
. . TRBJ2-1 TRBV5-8 CASSLIMGNEQFF TGTGCCAGCAGCTTAATAATGGGAAATGAGCAGTTCTTC
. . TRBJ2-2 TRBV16 CASSQFLVVNTGELFF TGTGCCAGCAGCCAATTCCTGGTAGTGAACACCGGGGAGCTGTTTTTT
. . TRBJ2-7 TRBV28 CASSFTGGPYEQYF TGTGCCAGCAGTTTTACCGGAGGGCCCTACGAGCAGTACTTC